Sequencing of this TCR beta chain was carried out in a study of T cell repertoires in cytomegalovirus infection. At the level of the study: Public TCR beta signatures were indicative of both CMV infection and a matching HLA type.

To note about this clonotype: Antigen: not known.

Per germline, CDR1 SNHLY and CDR2 FYNNEI. This CDR3 contains 14 residues. The ends were cut back, 2 bases at V and 1 base at J, with 8 bases in the middle. TCRdb recomputed calls from the reads with MiXCR, one row per CDR3 protein. The sample carries 150,000 to 200,000 distinct CDR3 sequences, 28% recorded once. Study-level results: Clonotype analysis showed dominance of the ex vivo response by HLA-C-restricted CMV-specific TCR beta clonotypes. The cumulative frequency of public TCR beta families identified carriers of CMV plus the relevant HLA.

The sequence derives from a human donor in good health (CMV status not recorded). Some clones in this sample may be carry-over from other donors' samples. This rearrangement joins TRBV2 to TRBJ2-5, with D possibly being TRBD1 (5 bases). The sequenced sample was PBMCs. The CDR3 coding sequence is TGTGCCAGCAGTGAAAACCAGGGCCAAGAGACCCAGTACTTC. Residues: CASSENQGQETQYF.